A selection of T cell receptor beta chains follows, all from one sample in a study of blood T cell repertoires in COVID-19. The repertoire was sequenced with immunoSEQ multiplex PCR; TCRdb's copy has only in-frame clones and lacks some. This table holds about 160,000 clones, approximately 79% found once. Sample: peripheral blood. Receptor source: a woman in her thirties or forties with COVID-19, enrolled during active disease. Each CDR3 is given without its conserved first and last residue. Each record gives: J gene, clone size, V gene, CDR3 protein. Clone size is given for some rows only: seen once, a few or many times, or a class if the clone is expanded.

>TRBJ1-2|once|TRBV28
ASSYGGGVKGAQGYT
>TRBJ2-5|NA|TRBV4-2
ASSQDYTQETQY
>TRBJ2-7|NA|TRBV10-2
ASSDGGPFEVHSYEQY
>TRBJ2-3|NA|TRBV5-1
ASSLAAGVGDTQY
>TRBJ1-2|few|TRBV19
ASSLTLRAHST
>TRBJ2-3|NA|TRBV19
ASSMSGSGTDTQY
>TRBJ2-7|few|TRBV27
ASSHLKAGREYEQY
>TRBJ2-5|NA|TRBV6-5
ASSIPGQETQY
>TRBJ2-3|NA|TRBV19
ASTRGNTQY
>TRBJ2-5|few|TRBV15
ATSRDRRGGQETQY
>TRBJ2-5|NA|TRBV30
AWRVAGAQETQY
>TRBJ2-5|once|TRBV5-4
ASSLSGQGQETQY
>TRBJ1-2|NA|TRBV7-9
ASSMTGGGGYT
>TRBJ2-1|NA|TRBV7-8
ASSFGLAREQF
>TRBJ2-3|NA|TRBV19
ASSNQGSSDTQY
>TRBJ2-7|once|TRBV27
ASSLTGTYEQY
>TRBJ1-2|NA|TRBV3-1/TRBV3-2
ASSRDSPYGYT
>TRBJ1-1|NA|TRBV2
ASGRGLEVEAF
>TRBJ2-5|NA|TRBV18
ASSPDWEVRETQY
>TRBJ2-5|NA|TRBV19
ASSINPGDETQY
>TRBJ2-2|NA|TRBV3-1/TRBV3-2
ASSHAARWHTGELF
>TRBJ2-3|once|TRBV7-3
ASSRHAGGATTDTQY
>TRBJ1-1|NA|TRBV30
AWKRQPNTEAF
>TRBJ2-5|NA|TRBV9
ASSRSGALRGETQY
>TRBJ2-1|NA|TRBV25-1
ASSGGGLGNEQF
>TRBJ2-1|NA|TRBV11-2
ASSTRQGSYNEQF
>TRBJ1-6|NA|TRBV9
ASSLQGVGSPLH
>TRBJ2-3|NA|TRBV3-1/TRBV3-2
ASSRLLTSGGITDTQY
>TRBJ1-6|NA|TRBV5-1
ASSLGSGGSPLH
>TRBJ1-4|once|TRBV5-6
ASSPSTGMNEKLF
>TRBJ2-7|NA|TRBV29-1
SASGRGHNYEQY
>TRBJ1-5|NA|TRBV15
ATSRGDRGYYQPQH
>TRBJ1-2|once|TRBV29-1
SVLNRGDKNYGYT
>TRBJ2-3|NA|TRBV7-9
ASSLARGESSTDTQY
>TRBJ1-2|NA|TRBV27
ASRSQGVANYGYT
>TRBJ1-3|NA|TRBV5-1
ASSLGRQGGGNTIY
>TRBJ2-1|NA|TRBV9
ASSAGTDNEQF
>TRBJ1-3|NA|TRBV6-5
ASSPVGTAGNTIY
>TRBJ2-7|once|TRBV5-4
ASSLDKNYEQY
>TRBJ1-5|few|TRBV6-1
ASSDRFSNQPQH
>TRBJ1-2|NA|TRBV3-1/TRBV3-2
ASSQGRGGYT
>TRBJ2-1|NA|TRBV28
ASSLVVGLGTNEQF
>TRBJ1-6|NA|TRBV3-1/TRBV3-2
ASSQVPMNSPLH
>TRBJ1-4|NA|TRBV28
ASMKFRVQGDEKLF
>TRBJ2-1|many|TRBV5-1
ASSLWASGSNEQF
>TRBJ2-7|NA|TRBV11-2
ASSPVAGGGYEQY
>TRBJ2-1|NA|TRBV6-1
ASSEVPRGSYNEQF
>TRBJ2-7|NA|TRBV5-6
ASSSDYSSYEQY
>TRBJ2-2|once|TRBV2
ACREGNTGELF